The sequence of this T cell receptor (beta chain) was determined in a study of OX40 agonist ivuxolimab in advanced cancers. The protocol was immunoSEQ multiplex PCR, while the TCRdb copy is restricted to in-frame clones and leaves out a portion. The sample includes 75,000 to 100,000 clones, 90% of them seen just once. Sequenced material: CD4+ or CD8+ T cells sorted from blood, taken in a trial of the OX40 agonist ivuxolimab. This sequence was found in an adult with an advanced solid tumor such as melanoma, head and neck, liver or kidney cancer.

CDR3 amino acids: CASMMSGAINEQFF. CDR3 coding DNA: TGTGCCAGCATGATGTCAGGGGCTATCAATGAGCAGTTCTTC. The chain combines TRBV25-1 with TRBJ2-1; possible D gene TRBD1, 6 bases. The CDR3 has 14 residues. V lost 7 bases and J 6 bases, leaving 16 bases between the germline ends. The V gene's germline CDR1 is MGHDK and CDR2 SYGVNS.